Shown below are 30 T cell receptor beta chains from a single sample sequenced in a study of blood T cells in healthy people across ages (dated by TCRdb to the mid-2010s). The library relied on 5' RACE. Instrument on record: Illumina HiSeq 2500. The second PCR ran for roughly 7 to 11 cycles and used a J-beta primer mix along with a sample-barcoded 5' primer. Using fastp at Q25 and MiXCR, TCRdb reprocessed the public reads and kept productive beta chains. Every distinct CDR3 protein forms one entry, paired with its most common genes and DNA. The sample has 750,000 or so distinct CDR3 sequences on record, 25% of them singletons. The ten largest make up 9.4% of the sample. These same records also appear under a second study, on T cells of mothers and their children.

Sample: blood. All receptors derive from a boy younger than 18 in good health.

The chain joins TRBV7-2 to TRBJ2-7; 7 positions agree with TRBD2. V lost 5 bases to trimming and J lost 2 bases; unmatched junction nucleotides: 6. Germline loops: CDR1 SGHTA, CDR2 FQGNSA. This CDR3 region has 14 residues. The CDR3 bases are TGTGCCAGCAGCGGGTCTAGCGGACCCTACGAGCAGTACTTC. This encodes CASSGSSGPYEQYF.

This clonotype was observed a few times. The chain has TRBV2 and TRBJ2-5; either TRBD1 or TRBD2 may fit D (5 bases each). The DNA end is more similar to TRBJ2-1, so the J call may be wrong. The CDR3 is made up of 15 amino acids. Germline values: CDR1 SNHLY, CDR2 FYNNEI. The DNA of the CDR3 is TGTGCCAGCAGTGAATCCGGGGACCCCCCCGCGGAGCAGTTCTTC. Protein product: CASSESGDPPAEQFF.

The CDR3 DNA sequence: TGTGCCATCAGCCGGGACAGGGGGGTCCCACTCTCCTACGAGCAGTACTTC. Protein: CAISRDRGVPLSYEQYF. The V gene is TRBV10-3, the J gene TRBJ2-7, with 11 bases lining up with TRBD1. The CDR3 runs to 17 residues. Germline V gene sequence: CDR1 ENHRY, CDR2 SYGVKD. J gave up 0 bases and V 6 bases, and 10 bases lay outside the gene matches.

Remarks on this clonotype: The junction does not match germline at one end; this may be a read error. The V gene is TRBV4-3, the J gene TRBJ2-2, with TRBD1 matching 11 bases. The CDR3 length is 16 residues. Germline V gene sequence: CDR1 LGHNA, CDR2 YSLEER. The CDR3 loop reads CASSRGTGGNTGELLF. The DNA of the CDR3 is TGCGCCAGCAGCCGAGGGACAGGGGGTAACACCGGGGAGCTGCTTTTT.

This sequence joins TRBV6-5 and TRBJ1-4; 10 bases agree with TRBD1. Looked up from germline, CDR1 is MNHEY and CDR2 is SVGAGI. V lost 6 bases, J lost 9 bases, and 7 bases stayed unmatched. This CDR3 region has 14 residues. DNA for the CDR3: TGTGCCAGCAGCCCACCGGGACAGGGGAAAAAACTGTTTTTT. Translated: CASSPPGQGKKLFF.

This clonotype was seen a handful of times. The rearrangement uses TRBV7-9 and TRBJ2-3; possible D gene TRBD1, 8 bases. Per germline, CDR1 SEHNR and CDR2 FQNEAQ (reference sequence). The CDR3 is 19 amino acids. Trimming took off 4 bases at V and 7 bases at J, with 30 bases between the two ends. The CDR3 reads CASSSIGQGSGPGTNTQYF. The CDR3 DNA is TGTGCCAGCAGCTCTATCGGACAGGGATCGGGACCAGGGACTAATACGCAGTATTTT. Based on the CDR3 plus reference TRBV7-9 and TRBJ2-3, the full variable domain is DTGVSQNPRHKITKRGQNVTFRCDPISEHNRLYWYRQTLGQGPEFLTYFQNEAQLEKSRLLSDRFSAERPKGSFSTLEIQRTEQGDSAMYLCASSSIGQGSGPGTNTQYFGPGTRLTVL.

The sample holds one count of this clonotype. The CDR3 carries no conserved terminal phenylalanine or tryptophan, so it likely arises from a read error. The chain carries TRBV20-1 and TRBJ2-7, with D unresolved. Germline lookup yields CDR1 DFQATT and CDR2 SNEGSKA (reference sequence). V lost 3 bases to trimming and J lost 4 bases, with 13 bases between them. The CDR3 consists of 13 residues. The CDR3 sequence is CSASQWPPYEQYL. Here the CDR3 DNA reads TGCAGTGCTAGCCAATGGCCCCCTTACGAGCAGTACCTC.

This clonotype was counted once. The chain is built from TRBV4-3 and TRBJ1-1; D is uncertain. Between the trimmed V and J ends, which lost 4 bases and 1 base, there was a span of 10 bases. Germline lookup yields CDR1 LGHNA and CDR2 YSLEER. The length of the CDR3 is 14 residues. The CDR3 region is CASSPGEGNTEAFF. In nucleotides, the CDR3 is TGCGCCAGCAGCCCCGGTGAAGGGAACACTGAAGCTTTCTTT.

This clonotype was recorded a few times. The rearrangement links TRBV29-1 to TRBJ2-2, with TRBD2 matching 10 bases. The V gene end was trimmed by 5 bases and the J gene end by 6 bases; junction bases not matched to a gene: 18. The germline gives CDR1 SQVTM, CDR2 ANQGSEA. The CDR3 has 18 amino acids. The CDR3 here is CSVFWLTSSGGSSGELFF. In DNA form, the CDR3 reads TGCAGCGTTTTCTGGTTGACGTCTAGCGGGGGTTCCTCCGGGGAGCTGTTTTTT.

The chain combines TRBV12-3 or TRBV12-4 with TRBJ1-2, with D unresolved. The CDR3 is 13 residues long. V lost 5 bases, J lost 0 bases, and 7 bases lay in between. CDR3 protein: CASSMTPNYGYTF. CDR3 bases: TGTGCCAGCAGTATGACACCTAACTATGGCTACACCTTC.

This clonotype was picked up a small number of times. The chain carries TRBV29-1 and TRBJ2-5; weak D call: TRBD2 (6 bases). Trimming cost V 4 bases and J 3 bases, with 12 bases left between them. CDR3 length: 13 residues. Germline V gene data show CDR1 as SQVTM and CDR2 as ANQGSEA. As DNA, the CDR3 is TGCAGCGTTGTGGACGCGGGGAAAGAGACCCAGTACTTC. Its protein is CSVVDAGKETQYF.

The chain is built from TRBV24-1 and TRBJ2-7, with no clear D. Trimming took 4 bases from V and 6 from J, leaving 9 bases between them. Germline V CDR1 and CDR2: KGHDR, SFDVKD. This CDR3 comprises 12 residues. CDR3 nucleotide sequence: TGTGCCACCAGTGAGACTGGATTCGAGCAGTACTTC. The encoded protein is CATSETGFEQYF.

This chain connects TRBV19 to TRBJ2-2, with 7 nucleotides matching TRBD1. Looked up from germline, CDR1 is LNHDA and CDR2 is SQIVND (reference sequence). Trimming cost V 2 bases and J 9 bases; bases outside gene matches: 12. The CDR3 loop spans 16 amino acids. CDR3 amino acids: CASSIYWGVDRRELFF. For the CDR3, the DNA is TGTGCCAGTAGTATATATTGGGGAGTGGACAGGAGGGAGCTGTTTTTT.

The V call is TRBV28, the J call TRBJ1-5; 10 nucleotides agree with TRBD1. The germline V gene has CDR1 MDHEN and CDR2 SYDVKM. J lost 1 base, V lost 3 bases, and 6 bases had no gene match. The CDR3 runs 17 residues. In DNA, the CDR3 is TGTGCCAGCAGTTTGAGACAGGGGGCTTCGAGCAATCAGCCCCAGCATTTT. Protein product: CASSLRQGASSNQPQHF.

Regarding this clonotype: Germline and junction disagree at one end, which may indicate a read error. The rearrangement uses TRBV4-3 and TRBJ2-5, with 9 nucleotides matching TRBD1. Germline assignment: CDR1 LGHNA and CDR2 YSLEER. This CDR3 contains 19 residues. The CDR3 spells CASSQERIQGAFGDNERFF. In DNA, the CDR3 is TGCGCCAGCAGCCAAGAAAGGATACAGGGGGCTTTCGGGGACAATGAGCGGTTCTTC.

The DNA of the CDR3 is TGTGCCAGCAGCCATTTCGGGGGGTCTAGCACAGATACGCAGTATTTT. Protein product: CASSHFGGSSTDTQYF. V is TRBV3-1 and J is TRBJ2-3, with 7 bases that match TRBD2. CDR1 LGHDT and CDR2 YNNKEL come from the germline V gene (reference sequence). The CDR3 contains 16 residues. J was trimmed by 0 bases and V by 3 bases; bases with no gene match: 6.

This clonotype has only a few counts. This chain uses TRBV7-6 with TRBJ1-1; weak D call: TRBD1 (6 bases). Looked up from germline, CDR1 is SGHVS and CDR2 is FNYEAQ. The CDR3 loop spans 15 amino acids. V lost 1 base to trimming and J lost 5 bases, with 14 bases between them. The CDR3 sequence: CASSLDFGGRTEAFF. CDR3 DNA: TGTGCCAGCAGCTTAGATTTTGGGGGGCGAACTGAAGCTTTCTTT. Full variable domain (outside the CDR3, taken from reference TRBV7-6 and TRBJ1-1): GAGVSQSPRYKVTKRGQDVALRCDPISGHVSLYWYRQALGQGPEFLTYFNYEAQQDKSGLPNDRFSAERPEGSISTLTIQRTEQRDSAMYRCASSLDFGGRTEAFFGQGTRLTVV.

The J gene is TRBJ2-6, the V gene TRBV24-1; TRBD1 is a possible D gene (5 bases). This CDR3 has 16 residues. Germline loops: CDR1 KGHDR, CDR2 SFDVKD. Trimming left V 1 base short and J 0 bases short, with 6 bases between. CDR3 sequence reads: CATSDFQGSGANVLTF. CDR3 nucleotide sequence: TGTGCCACCAGTGATTTCCAGGGCTCTGGGGCCAACGTCCTGACTTTC.

On this clonotype itself: The junction shows a germline mismatch at one end, possibly a read error. The rearrangement uses TRBV4-2 and TRBJ1-1; a possible D gene is TRBD1 (6 bases). The CDR3 consists of 17 residues. Germline V lookup: CDR1 LGHNA, CDR2 YNFKEQ. The CDR3 protein is CASSQGSTQSRDTEAFF. The CDR3 region has the DNA TGTGCCAGCAGCCAGGGATCCACCCAAAGTAGGGACACTGAGGCTTTCTTT.

DNA of the CDR3: TGTGCCACCAGCAGAGATCGTACCAGAACGGGTGAAAAACTGTTTTTT. Protein product: CATSRDRTRTGEKLFF. The rearrangement uses TRBV15 and TRBJ1-4; D ambiguous. V gave up 0 bases and J gave up 7 bases, with 15 bases separating them. The CDR3 spans 16 residues. Germline CDR1 reads LNHNV; CDR2 reads YYDKDF (reference sequence).

The chain recombines TRBV29-1 with TRBJ1-4; no reliable D call. Germline loops: CDR1 SQVTM, CDR2 ANQGSEA. The V end was cut by 4 bases, the J end by 0 bases, with 9 bases between. The CDR3 spans 14 residues. The CDR3 sequence is CSVAQQATNEKLFF. The DNA of the CDR3 is TGCAGCGTTGCACAGCAAGCAACTAATGAAAAACTGTTTTTT. Filled out from reference TRBV29-1 and TRBJ1-4, the complete variable domain reads SAVISQKPSRDICQRGTSLTIQCQVDSQVTMMFWYRQQPGQSLTLIATANQGSEATYESGFVIDKFPISRPNLTFSTLTVSNMSPEDSSIYLCSVAQQATNEKLFFGSGTQLSVL.

The rearrangement links TRBV7-2 to TRBJ2-5; the D gene is possibly TRBD2 (5 bases). Matching the DNA end better, TRBJ2-1 makes the J call doubtful. Germline V gene data show CDR1 as SGHTA and CDR2 as FQGNSA. The CDR3 extends over 14 amino acids. CDR3 DNA: TGTGCCAGCAGCTTGGGGAGAGTCGGCAATGAGCAGTTCTTC. Translation gives CASSLGRVGNEQFF.

This clonotype was observed a handful of times. This sequence joins TRBV29-1 and TRBJ1-4, with 7 bases matching TRBD1. Per the germline V gene, CDR1 is SQVTM and CDR2 is ANQGSEA. V was clipped by 6 bases and J by 8 bases; unmatched bases: 9. This CDR3 contains 13 residues. The CDR3 loop is CSVETGSGEKLFF. The CDR3 DNA is TGCAGCGTCGAGACAGGGTCCGGGGAAAAACTGTTTTTT.

A few counts support this clonotype. The chain employs TRBV28 and TRBJ2-5, with TRBD1 matching 9 bases. The germline gives CDR1 MDHEN, CDR2 SYDVKM. CDR3 size: 13 residues. The CDR3 bases are TGTGCAGGAGGACAGGGGATAGGAGAGACCCAGTACTTC. Translated: CAGGQGIGETQYF. The full variable domain, its missing parts supplied by reference TRBV28 and TRBJ2-5, is DVKVTQSSRYLVKRTGEKVFLECVQDMDHENMFWYRQDPGLGLRLIYFSYDVKMKEKGDIPEGYSVSREKKERFSLILESASTNQTSMYLCAGGQGIGETQYFGPGTRLLVL.

The chain has TRBV2 and TRBJ1-5; no clear D gene. The V end was cut by 10 bases, the J end by 0 bases, with 10 bases between. The CDR3 loop spans 13 amino acids. The germline gives CDR1 SNHLY, CDR2 FYNNEI. This CDR3 reads CATSIYSNQPQHF. In DNA form, the CDR3 reads TGTGCCACCAGCATCTATAGCAATCAGCCCCAGCATTTT. Based on the CDR3 plus reference TRBV2 and TRBJ1-5, the full variable domain is EPEVTQTPSHQVTQMGQEVILRCVPISNHLYFYWYRQILGQKVEFLVSFYNNEISEKSEIFDDQFSVERPDGSNFTLKIRSTKLEDSAMYFCATSIYSNQPQHFGDGTRLSIL.

This chain connects TRBV20-1 to TRBJ2-5, with a tentative D call TRBD2 (6 bases). The J call may not be correct, given that the DNA end is closer to TRBJ2-1. In germline, CDR1 is DFQATT, CDR2 SNEGSKA (reference sequence). This CDR3 spans 16 amino acids. CDR3 protein: CSARVIAENSYNEQFF. The CDR3 DNA follows: TGCAGTGCTAGAGTCATAGCGGAAAACTCCTACAATGAGCAGTTCTTC.

This clonotype was observed a few times. The chain has TRBV5-1 and TRBJ1-4; tentatively, D is TRBD1 (6 bases). Germline CDR1 reads SGHRS; CDR2 reads YFSETQ. V shed 4 bases and J shed 8 bases, with 12 bases lying between them. The CDR3 length is 13 residues. CDR3 loop: CASSIPGVEKLFF. CDR3 nucleotides: TGCGCCAGCAGCATCCCAGGGGTCGAAAAACTGTTTTTT.

The chain employs TRBV20-1 and TRBJ2-1; D uncertain. Trimming removed 3 bases at V and 6 bases at J, with 3 bases between. The CDR3 spans 10 residues. Looked up from germline, CDR1 is DFQATT and CDR2 is SNEGSKA (reference sequence). The CDR3 bases are TGCAGTGCTAGCCCCAATGAGCAGTTCTTC. Its protein is CSASPNEQFF.

This sequence joins TRBV3-1 and TRBJ2-5; 11 bases are shared with TRBD2. Germline CDR1 and CDR2: LGHDT and YNNKEL (reference sequence). The CDR3 has 16 amino acids. Trimming removed 6 bases from V and 2 bases from J; junction bases left unmatched: 8. This CDR3 reads CASRPTSGRGQETQYF. The DNA of the CDR3 is TGTGCCAGCAGACCCACTAGCGGGAGAGGACAAGAGACCCAGTACTTC.

This clonotype turned up a few times. The chain recombines TRBV5-1 with TRBJ2-5, with 14 positions matching TRBD2. The germline V gene encodes CDR1 SGHRS and CDR2 YFSETQ. The V gene end was trimmed by 4 bases and the J gene end by 2 bases; junction bases not matched to a gene: 7. This CDR3 region has 17 residues. CDR3 sequence reads: CASSGGTSGSLQETQYF. The DNA of the CDR3 is TGCGCCAGCAGCGGCGGGACTAGCGGGAGCCTACAAGAGACCCAGTACTTC.